This paragraph covers one TCR beta chain sequence. Its antigen is unidentified. The data belong to a study of T cells in Graves' hyperthyroidism and ophthalmopathy. The study, taken as a whole, reports: In blood, most of the thyroid clonotypes expanded above 0.001 were also present.

Germline V gene sequence: CDR1 KGHDR, CDR2 SFDVKD. The CDR3 sequence is 13 residues long. Amplification of TCR beta CDR3 regions was performed using RNA transcripts as template. Carried out on the TCR CDR3, a first-round RT-PCR used the HTBI primer set. MiXCR was run by TCRdb on the multiplex PCR reads, yielding one entry per CDR3 protein. The profile shows about 840,000 distinct CDR3 sequences, about 38% of them singletons. This sequence joins TRBV24-1 and TRBJ1-1, with TRBD1 as a possible D gene (5 bases). The clonotype comes from a man between 18 and 35 years old with Graves' hyperthyroidism. Sequenced sample: blood. Here the CDR3 DNA reads TGTGTTAGCTGTGATTTGAGGGGTACTGAAGCTTTCTTT. As protein: CVSCDLRGTEAFF.